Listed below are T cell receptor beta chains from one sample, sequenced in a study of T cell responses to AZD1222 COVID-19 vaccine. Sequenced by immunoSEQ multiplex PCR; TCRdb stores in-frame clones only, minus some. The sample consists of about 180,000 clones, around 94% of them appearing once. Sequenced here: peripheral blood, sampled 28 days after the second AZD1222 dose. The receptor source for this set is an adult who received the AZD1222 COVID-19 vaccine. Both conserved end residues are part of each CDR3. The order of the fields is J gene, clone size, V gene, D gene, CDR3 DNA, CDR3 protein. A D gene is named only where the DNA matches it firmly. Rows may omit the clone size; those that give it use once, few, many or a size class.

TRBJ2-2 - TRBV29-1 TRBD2 TGCAGCGTCCTACGGGGTAGCGGGAGGGCTGAGGAGCTGTTTTTT CSVLRGSGRAEELFF
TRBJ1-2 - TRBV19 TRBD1 TGTGCCAGTAGTTGGGGACAGGCGGACGGCTACACCTTC CASSWGQADGYTF
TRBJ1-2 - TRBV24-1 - TGTGCCACCAGTGATTCGGACAGCCAGGTCAACTATGGCTACACCTTC CATSDSDSQVNYGYTF
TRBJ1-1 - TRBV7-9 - TGTGCCAGCAGCTCGAACCTTATCAAAGCCCGGGGTACTGAAGCTTTCTTT CASSSNLIKARGTEAFF
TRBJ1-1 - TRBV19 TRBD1 TGTGCCAGTAGTACTACAGGGGGCTGGAACACTGAAGCTTTCTTT CASSTTGGWNTEAFF
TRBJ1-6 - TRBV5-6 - TGTGCCAGCAGCTTGTTGACAGGAGGGTATAATTCACCCCTCCACTTT CASSLLTGGYNSPLHF
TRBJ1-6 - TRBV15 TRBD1 TGTGCCACCAGCAGCCGGGACAGCTATTCACCCCTCCACTTT CATSSRDSYSPLHF
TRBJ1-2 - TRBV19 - TGTGCCAGTAGCTGGGGGGTGAATTTGGTTGGCTACACCTTC CASSWGVNLVGYTF
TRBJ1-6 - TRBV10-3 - TGTGCCATTCAAGACCACAGGCCTAGCTCCAATTCACCCCTCCACTTT CAIQDHRPSSNSPLHF
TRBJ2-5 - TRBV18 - TGTGCCAGCTCACCGGGACTTAATGAAGAGACCCAGTACTTC CASSPGLNEETQYF
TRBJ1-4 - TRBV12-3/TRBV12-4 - TGTGCCAGCAGTCTCTCAGGAATCCGACTGTTTTTT CASSLSGIRLFF
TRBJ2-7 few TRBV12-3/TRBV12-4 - TGTGCCAGCAGTCCGGGCAGTCTCTACGAGCAGTACTTC CASSPGSLYEQYF
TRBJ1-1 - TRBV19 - TGTGCCAGTAGAGGACCCGGGGTCCTGGGTGAAGCTTTCTTT CASRGPGVLGEAFF